The source of this TCR beta chain is a study of blood T cell repertoires in COVID-19. The germline gives CDR1 LGHDT, CDR2 YNNKEL (reference sequence). The CDR3 sequence is 16 residues long. V was pared by 2 bases and J by 4 bases, with 8 bases of the junction left unmatched. Methods used by the authors: It was from reference gene primer amplification that nucleated cell counts were estimated. Data came from immunoSEQ multiplex PCR; TCRdb stores just in-frame clones and leaves some out. V, J and clone size were drawn from that table, and D and trimming were deduced from the DNA. The sample has under 300,000 clones, roughly four fifths seen once.

This clonotype was obtained from a man aged 30 to 39 who had recovered from COVID-19. V usage is TRBV3-1 (or the pseudogene TRBV3-2) and J usage is TRBJ1-3, with TRBD1 identical over 7 bases. Sequenced input: peripheral blood. The CDR3 DNA follows: TGTGCCAGCAGCCAACAGGGACAGTGGATAGGAAACACCATATATTTT. Its translation: CASSQQGQWIGNTIYF.